This T cell receptor beta chain emerged from a study of regulatory T cells in long-lasting Graves disease. This clonotype came up many times. Trimming removed 2 bases from V and 7 bases from J, with 12 bases in between. CDR1 and CDR2 (germline): KGHSH, LQKENI. CDR3 length: 14 amino acids. Sequencing libraries for TCR beta were prepared with iRepertoire HTBI primers and Arm-PCR of CDR3 regions. TCRdb analysed the multiplex PCR reads with MiXCR anew, one entry per CDR3 protein. This table holds some 560,000 distinct CDR3 sequences, roughly a sixth found once. Specified time point: newly diagnosed GD, antithyroid drugs for less than 3 months. Scientists built the TCR library using RNA that was extracted from PBMCs. This same sample was also taken into another study, of T cells in Graves' hyperthyroidism and ophthalmopathy.

This clonotype originated in a woman aged 40 to 65 with Graves disease. The sequenced sample was peripheral blood mononuclear cells (PBMCs), obtained at new diagnosis, from a patient treated with antithyroid drugs. The chain links TRBV18 to TRBJ1-5, with D possibly being TRBD1 (5 bases). CDR3 nucleotides: TGTGCCAGCTCACCATTCGCAGGGCGCCAGCCCCAGCATTTT. The encoded protein is CASSPFAGRQPQHF.